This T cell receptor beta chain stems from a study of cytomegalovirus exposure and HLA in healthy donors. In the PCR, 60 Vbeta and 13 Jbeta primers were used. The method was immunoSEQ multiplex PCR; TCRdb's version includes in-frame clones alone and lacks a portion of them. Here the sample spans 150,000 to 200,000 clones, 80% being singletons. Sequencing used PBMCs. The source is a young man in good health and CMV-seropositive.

CDR3 sequence (DNA): TGTGCCAGCAGCGGACGGACAGGATCCCCTCCAGAGACCCAGTACTTC. Its protein product is CASSGRTGSPPETQYF. The gene calls are TRBV7-9 and TRBJ2-5; 7 bases fit TRBD1. This CDR3 comprises 16 residues. With 5 bases clipped from V and 4 bases from J, the junction kept 13 bases outside the gene matches. Germline CDR1 is SEHNR and CDR2 is FQNEAQ (reference sequence).